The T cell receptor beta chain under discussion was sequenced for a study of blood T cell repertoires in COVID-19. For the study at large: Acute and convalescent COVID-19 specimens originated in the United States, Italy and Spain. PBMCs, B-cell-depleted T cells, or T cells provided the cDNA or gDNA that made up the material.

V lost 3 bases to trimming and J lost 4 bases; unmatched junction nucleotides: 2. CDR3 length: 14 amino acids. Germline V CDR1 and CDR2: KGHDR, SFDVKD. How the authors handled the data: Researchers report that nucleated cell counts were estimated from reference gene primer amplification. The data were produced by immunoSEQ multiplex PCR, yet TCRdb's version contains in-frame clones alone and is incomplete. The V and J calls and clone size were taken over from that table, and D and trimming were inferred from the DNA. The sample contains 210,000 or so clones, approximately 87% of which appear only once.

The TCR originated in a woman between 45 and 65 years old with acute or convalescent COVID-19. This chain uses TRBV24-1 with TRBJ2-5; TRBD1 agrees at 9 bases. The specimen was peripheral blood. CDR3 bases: TGTGCCACCAGTGATCCGGGACAGGGAGAGACCCAGTACTTC. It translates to CATSDPGQGETQYF.